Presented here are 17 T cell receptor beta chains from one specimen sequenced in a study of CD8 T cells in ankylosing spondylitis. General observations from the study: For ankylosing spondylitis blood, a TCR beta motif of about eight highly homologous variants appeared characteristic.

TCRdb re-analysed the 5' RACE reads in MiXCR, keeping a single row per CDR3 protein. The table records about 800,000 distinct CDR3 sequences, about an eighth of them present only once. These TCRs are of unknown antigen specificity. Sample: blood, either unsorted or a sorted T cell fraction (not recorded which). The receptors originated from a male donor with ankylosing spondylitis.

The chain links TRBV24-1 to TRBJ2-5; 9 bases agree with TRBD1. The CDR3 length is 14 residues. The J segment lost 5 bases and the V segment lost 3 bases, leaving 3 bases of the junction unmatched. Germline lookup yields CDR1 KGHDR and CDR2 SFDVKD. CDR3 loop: CATSDGTGWETQYF. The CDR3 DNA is TGTGCCACCAGTGATGGGACAGGGTGGGAGACCCAGTACTTC.

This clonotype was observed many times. Here the CDR3 DNA reads TGTGCCAGCAGCTTAGCGCCGGGGGTGGCGCAGTATTTT. Residues: CASSLAPGVAQYF. The rearrangement uses TRBV7-2 and TRBJ2-3; D possibly corresponds to TRBD2 (6 bases). The CDR3 runs 13 residues. Looked up from germline, CDR1 is SGHTA and CDR2 is FQGNSA. Trimming removed 0 bases from V and 10 bases from J, with 11 bases in between.

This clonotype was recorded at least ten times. The CDR3, as DNA: TGTGCCAGCAGTTTAGACTGGCTAGCGATGAGGGATACGCAGTATTTT. Its protein is CASSLDWLAMRDTQYF. The chain carries TRBV12-3 or TRBV12-4 and TRBJ2-3; maybe TRBD2 (6 bases). V was cut by 1 base and J by 6 bases, with 17 bases left in between. The CDR3 consists of 16 residues.

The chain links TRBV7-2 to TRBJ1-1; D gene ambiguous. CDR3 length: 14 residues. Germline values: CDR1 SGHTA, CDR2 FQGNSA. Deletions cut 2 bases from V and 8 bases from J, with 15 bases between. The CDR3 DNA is TGTGCCAGCAGCTTACGTCCCTTCGGCGTGGAAGCTTTCTTT. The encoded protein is CASSLRPFGVEAFF.

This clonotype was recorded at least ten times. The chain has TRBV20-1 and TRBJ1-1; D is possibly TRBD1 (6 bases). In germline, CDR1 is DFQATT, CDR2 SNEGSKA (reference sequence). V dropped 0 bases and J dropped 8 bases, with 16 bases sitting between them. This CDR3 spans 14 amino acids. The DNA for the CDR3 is TGCAGTGCTAGAGATAGGACAGTCCTGAGGGAAGCTTTCTTT. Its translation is CSARDRTVLREAFF.

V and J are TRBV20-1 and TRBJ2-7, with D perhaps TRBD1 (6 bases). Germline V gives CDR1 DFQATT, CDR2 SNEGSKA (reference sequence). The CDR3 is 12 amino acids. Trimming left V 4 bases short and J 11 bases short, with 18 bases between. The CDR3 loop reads CSANYYTGLEYF. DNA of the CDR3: TGCAGTGCTAACTACTATACAGGGCTTGAGTACTTC.

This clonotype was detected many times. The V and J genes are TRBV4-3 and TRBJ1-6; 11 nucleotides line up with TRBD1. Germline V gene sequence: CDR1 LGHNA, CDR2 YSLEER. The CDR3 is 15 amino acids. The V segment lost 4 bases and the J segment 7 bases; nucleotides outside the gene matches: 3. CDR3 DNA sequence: TGCGCCAGCAGCCTTTGGGACAGGGGGAATTCACCCCTCCACTTT. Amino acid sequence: CASSLWDRGNSPLHF.

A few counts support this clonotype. The CDR3 DNA is TGTGCCAGCAGTGACGGGAGACTCAAAAACATTCAGTACTTC. It encodes CASSDGRLKNIQYF. The chain carries TRBV2 and TRBJ2-4, with D maybe TRBD2 (6 bases). Germline V CDR1 and CDR2: SNHLY, FYNNEI. Between the trimmed V and J ends, which lost 3 bases and 3 bases, there was a span of 9 bases. The CDR3 has 14 amino acids.

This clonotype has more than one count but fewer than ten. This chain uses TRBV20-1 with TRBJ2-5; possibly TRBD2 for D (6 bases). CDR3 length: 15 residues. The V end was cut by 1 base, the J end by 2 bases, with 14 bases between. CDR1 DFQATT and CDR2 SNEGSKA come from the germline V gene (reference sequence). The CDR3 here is CSARGGAGAQETQYF. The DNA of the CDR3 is TGCAGTGCTAGAGGCGGGGCTGGGGCTCAAGAGACCCAGTACTTC.

CDR3 bases: TGTGCCAGCAGCCCGTTTTCTACAAGGAATGAGCAGTTCTTC. Translated: CASSPFSTRNEQFF. The chain uses TRBV11-2 and TRBJ2-1; D is unresolved. Looked up from germline, CDR1 is SGHAT and CDR2 is FQNNGV. V was shortened by 5 bases and J by 7 bases, with 15 bases between the two germline ends. The CDR3 contains 14 residues.

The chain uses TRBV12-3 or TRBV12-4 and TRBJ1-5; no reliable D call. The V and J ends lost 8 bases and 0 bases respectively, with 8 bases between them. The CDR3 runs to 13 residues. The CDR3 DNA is TGTGCCAGCGGGTGGGTTAGCAATCAGCCCCAGCATTTT. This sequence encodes CASGWVSNQPQHF.

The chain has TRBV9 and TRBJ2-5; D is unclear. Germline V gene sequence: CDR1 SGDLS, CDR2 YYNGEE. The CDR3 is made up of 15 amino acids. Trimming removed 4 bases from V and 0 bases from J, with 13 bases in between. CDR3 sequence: CASSPTPRYQETQYF. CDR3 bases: TGTGCCAGCAGCCCAACCCCACGGTACCAAGAGACCCAGTACTTC.

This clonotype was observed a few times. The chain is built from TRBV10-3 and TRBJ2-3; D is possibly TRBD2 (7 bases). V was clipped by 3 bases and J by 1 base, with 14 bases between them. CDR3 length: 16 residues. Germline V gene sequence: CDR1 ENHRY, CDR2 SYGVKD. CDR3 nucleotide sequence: TGTGCCATCAGTGATTTGGGGGGGCAAGGCACAGATACGCAGTATTTT. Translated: CAISDLGGQGTDTQYF.

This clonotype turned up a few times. The chain's CDR3 is CATSDSRDEKLFF. In DNA, the CDR3 is TGTGCCACCAGTGACTCCAGGGATGAAAAACTGTTTTTT. V is TRBV24-1 and J is TRBJ1-4; D might be TRBD1 (5 bases). Germline lookup yields CDR1 KGHDR and CDR2 SFDVKD. The CDR3 has 13 residues. Trimming pared 4 bases from V and 6 bases from J, leaving 8 bases between.

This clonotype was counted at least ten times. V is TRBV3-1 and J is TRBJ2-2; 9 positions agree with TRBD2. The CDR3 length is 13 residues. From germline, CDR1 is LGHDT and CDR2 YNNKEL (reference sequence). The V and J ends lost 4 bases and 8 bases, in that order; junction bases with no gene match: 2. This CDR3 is CASSRLAAGELFF. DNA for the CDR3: TGTGCCAGCAGCCGACTAGCGGCGGGGGAGCTGTTTTTT.

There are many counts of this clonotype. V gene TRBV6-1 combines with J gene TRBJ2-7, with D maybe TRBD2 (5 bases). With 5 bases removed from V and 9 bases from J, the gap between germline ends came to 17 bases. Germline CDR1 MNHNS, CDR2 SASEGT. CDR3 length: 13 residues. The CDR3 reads CASSPQLTRGQYF. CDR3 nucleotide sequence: TGTGCCAGCAGTCCACAATTGACACGGGGGCAGTACTTC.

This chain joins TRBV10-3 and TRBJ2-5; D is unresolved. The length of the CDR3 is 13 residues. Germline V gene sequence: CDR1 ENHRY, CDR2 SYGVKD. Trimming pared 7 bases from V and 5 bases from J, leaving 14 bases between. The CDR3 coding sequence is TGTGCCATCACTCCGGACCTGGGGGAGACCCAGTACTTC. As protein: CAITPDLGETQYF.